Following are 19 T cell receptor beta chains from one sample sequenced in a study of T-cell memory formation after mild COVID-19. TCRdb re-called the 5' RACE reads with MiXCR, one entry per CDR3 protein. The sample includes roughly 240,000 distinct CDR3 sequences, approximately 15% of them seen just once. Sequencing was carried out using PBMCs or a T cell subset sorted from them (not recorded which). These receptors all come from an adult woman who had mild COVID-19 (a few samples of this study predate the infection). Cell type and time point are not known.

The J gene is TRBJ1-4, the V gene TRBV30; unclear D gene. The CDR3 is 11 amino acids. V lost 0 bases, J lost 8 bases, and 4 bases lay in between. CDR1 and CDR2 (germline): GTSNPN, SVGIG (reference sequence). The CDR3: CAWSVGEKLFF. The CDR3 DNA is TGTGCCTGGAGTGTAGGCGAAAAACTGTTTTTT.

This clonotype was counted at least ten times. V usage is TRBV5-6 and J usage is TRBJ2-7; 7 positions agree with TRBD2. Germline-derived CDR1 and CDR2 are SGHDT and YYEEEE. This CDR3 is built from 16 residues. The V gene end was trimmed by 2 bases and the J gene end by 3 bases; junction bases not matched to a gene: 11. The CDR3 is CASSLLRSGSIYEQYF. The CDR3 DNA reads as TGTGCCAGCAGCTTACTCCGTAGCGGGTCCATCTACGAGCAGTACTTC.

This chain connects TRBV4-1 to TRBJ2-3, with a tentative D call TRBD2 (6 bases). CDR1 is MGHRA and CDR2 is YSYEKL in the germline V gene. Trimming pared 3 bases from V and 0 bases from J, leaving 13 bases between. The CDR3 sequence is 16 residues long. CDR3 DNA: TGCGCCAGCAGCCAGTCTGCGGGGCTTAGCACAGATACGCAGTATTTT. Its translation is CASSQSAGLSTDTQYF.

This clonotype was observed many times. The rearrangement joins TRBV7-6 to TRBJ2-5, with no clear D. The CDR3 covers 11 residues. The germline CDR1 and CDR2 sequences are SGHVS and FNYEAQ. V lost 7 bases and J lost 5, with 8 bases in between. The CDR3 sequence: CASTLAETQYF. CDR3 in DNA: TGTGCCAGCACCCTCGCCGAGACCCAGTACTTC. Combining the CDR3 with reference TRBV7-6 and TRBJ2-5 gives the whole variable domain GAGVSQSPRYKVTKRGQDVALRCDPISGHVSLYWYRQALGQGPEFLTYFNYEAQQDKSGLPNDRFSAERPEGSISTLTIQRTEQRDSAMYRCASTLAETQYFGPGTRLLVL.

This clonotype was seen a few times. This chain links TRBV20-1 with TRBJ1-1; D might be TRBD1 (6 bases). CDR1 and CDR2 from the germline V gene are DFQATT and SNEGSKA (reference sequence). The germline V and J ends were trimmed by 1 base and 0 bases, with 15 bases remaining between them. The CDR3 has 16 amino acids. This chain's CDR3 is CSARAGARGVNTEAFF. CDR3 nucleotide sequence: TGCAGTGCTAGAGCAGGGGCCCGCGGGGTGAACACTGAAGCTTTCTTT.

A few counts support this clonotype. The chain links TRBV12-3 or TRBV12-4 to TRBJ2-3; 8 positions agree with TRBD1. This CDR3 region has 18 residues. Germline trimming cut 4 bases from V and 0 bases from J; bases unmatched to any gene: 12. DNA for the CDR3: TGTGCCAGCAGTTCCCTGTTCGGGACAGGTATCAGCACAGATACGCAGTATTTT. This gives the protein CASSSLFGTGISTDTQYF.

This clonotype was seen just once. One junction end disagrees with the germline gene, perhaps due to a read error. J is TRBJ1-5 and V is TRBV19; 11 bases match TRBD1. The germline gives CDR1 LNHDA, CDR2 SQIVND (reference sequence). The CDR3 runs to 17 residues. CDR3 loop: CASSLDRGLSGNHPQHF. The CDR3 region has the DNA TGTGCCAGTAGCTTGGACAGGGGGCTTTCAGGCAATCACCCCCAGCATTTT. Looking up the rest from reference TRBV19 and TRBJ1-5 gives the full variable domain: DGGITQSPKYLFRKEGQNVTLSCEQNLNHDAMYWYRQDPGQGLRLIYYSQIVNDFQKGDIAEGYSVSREKKESFPLTVTSAQKNPTAFYLCASSLDRGLSGNHPQHFGDGTRLSIL.

The table lists this clonotype with a count of one. The V gene is TRBV5-1, the J gene TRBJ2-5; the match to TRBD2 covers 9 bases. J was trimmed by 5 bases and V by 2 bases; bases with no gene match: 16. Per germline, CDR1 SGHRS and CDR2 YFSETQ. This CDR3 has 18 amino acids. The CDR3: CASSFTLTSGWGGETQYF. CDR3 coding DNA: TGCGCCAGCAGCTTCACCCTGACTAGCGGATGGGGGGGCGAGACCCAGTACTTC.

The chain links TRBV12-3 or TRBV12-4 to TRBJ1-1, with D unresolved. The V end lost 3 bases, the J end lost 5 bases, and 13 bases lay between the germline ends. This CDR3 comprises 14 residues. This chain's CDR3 is CASSLVQRETEAFF. Here the CDR3 DNA reads TGTGCCAGCAGTTTGGTACAGAGAGAAACTGAAGCTTTCTTT.

This clonotype was seen a handful of times. The gene calls are TRBV12-3 or TRBV12-4 and TRBJ2-1; 8 positions match TRBD2. The CDR3 is 15 amino acids. Trimming at V came to 2 bases and at J to 6 bases, leaving 6 bases not matched to a gene. CDR3 loop: CASSLRGGFTNEQFF. CDR3 DNA: TGTGCCAGCAGTTTACGGGGGGGGTTCACCAATGAGCAGTTCTTC.

The chain recombines TRBV4-2 with TRBJ1-5, with D possibly TRBD1 on 5 matching bases. This CDR3 spans 15 amino acids. The V and J ends lost 3 bases and 4 bases respectively, with 13 bases between them. Germline loops: CDR1 LGHNA, CDR2 YNFKEQ. CDR3 residues: CASSHSQQGNQPQHF. CDR3 nucleotides: TGTGCCAGCAGCCATTCCCAGCAGGGAAATCAGCCCCAGCATTTT.

The rearrangement links TRBV7-8 to TRBJ2-7; possibly TRBD2 for D (6 bases). V lost 7 bases to trimming and J lost 0 bases, with 16 bases between them. From germline, CDR1 is SGHVS and CDR2 FQNEAQ. The CDR3 spans 15 residues. The chain's CDR3 is CASTPTVGSSYEQYF. DNA of the CDR3: TGTGCCAGCACCCCAACGGTCGGGAGCTCCTACGAGCAGTACTTC.

This clonotype has more than one count but fewer than ten. The genes are TRBV5-1 and TRBJ1-1, with D hard to call. CDR3 length equals 15 residues. Between the trimmed V and J ends, which lost 0 bases and 1 base, there was a span of 10 bases. The germline CDR1 and CDR2 sequences are SGHRS and YFSETQ. In nucleotides, the CDR3 is TGCGCCAGCAGCTTGGTTCCAGGAGAGAACACTGAAGCTTTCTTT. It codes for CASSLVPGENTEAFF.

This clonotype was detected only a few times. This chain connects TRBV2 to TRBJ1-2, with 8 bases matching TRBD1. The CDR3 length is 15 residues. Germline V lookup: CDR1 SNHLY, CDR2 FYNNEI. V lost 5 bases, J lost 0 bases, and 5 bases stayed unmatched. The CDR3 DNA follows: TGTGCCAGCAGTTCTGGACAGGGAGCTAACTATGGCTACACCTTC. It codes for CASSSGQGANYGYTF.

The genes are TRBV25-1 and TRBJ2-7; the match to TRBD1 covers 7 bases. The CDR3 has 13 residues. The V and J ends lost 6 bases and 3 bases, in that order; junction bases with no gene match: 5. Germline CDR1 is MGHDK and CDR2 is SYGVNS. The CDR3 nucleotides are TGTGCCAGCAGAGTATCAGGGGGCTACGAGCAGTACTTC. It specifies CASRVSGGYEQYF.

The chain has TRBV5-1 and TRBJ1-3, with a weak D call TRBD1 (6 bases). CDR1 is SGHRS and CDR2 is YFSETQ in the germline V gene. The CDR3 has 14 residues. Trimming stripped 2 bases from V and 2 bases from J, with 8 bases between. The CDR3 is CASSFDRTGNTIYF. CDR3 nucleotides: TGCGCCAGCAGCTTTGACAGGACTGGAAACACCATATATTTT.

This clonotype was detected a few times. The chain employs TRBV3-1 and TRBJ1-1, with 8 positions matching TRBD1. V was pared by 6 bases and J by 4 bases, with 4 bases of the junction left unmatched. Germline CDR1 LGHDT, CDR2 YNNKEL (reference sequence). The CDR3 is made up of 13 amino acids. The CDR3 loop is CASRQGAGTEAFF. DNA of the CDR3: TGTGCCAGCAGGCAGGGGGCAGGCACTGAAGCTTTCTTT.

This clonotype was observed a handful of times. This sequence joins TRBV7-9 and TRBJ2-7; D possibly corresponds to TRBD2 (6 bases). Per the germline V gene, CDR1 is SEHNR and CDR2 is FQNEAQ (reference sequence). V was cut by 5 bases and J by 5 bases, with 13 bases left in between. CDR3 length equals 13 residues. Here the CDR3 DNA reads TGTGCCAGCAGCCGACCGGGGGTCCACGAGCAGTACTTC. Translated, it gives CASSRPGVHEQYF.

This clonotype was counted at least ten times. The CDR3 here is CASSSGTGGSGNQPQHF. The CDR3, as DNA: TGTGCCAGCAGCTCCGGGACAGGGGGTTCGGGCAATCAGCCCCAGCATTTT. The J gene is TRBJ1-5, the V gene TRBV5-5, with TRBD1 identical over 11 bases. Germline values: CDR1 SGHKS, CDR2 YYEKEE (reference sequence). J lost 2 bases, V lost 3 bases, and 7 bases had no gene match. The length of the CDR3 is 17 residues. Full variable domain (rest looked up from reference TRBV5-5 and TRBJ1-5): DAGVTQSPTHLIKTRGQQVTLRCSPISGHKSVSWYQQVLGQGPQFIFQYYEKEERGRGNFPDRFSARQFPNYSSELNVNALLLGDSALYLCASSSGTGGSGNQPQHFGDGTRLSIL.